A single sample gave rise to the 4 T cell receptor beta chains below, sequenced in a study of cytomegalovirus exposure and HLA in healthy donors. Primers: 60 Vbeta forward and 13 Jbeta reverse. Repertoires were generated with immunoSEQ multiplex PCR, while TCRdb's copy carries only in-frame clones and drops some. The table includes approximately 160,000 clones, 77% detected once. What was sequenced was PBMCs. Source of these receptors: a woman between 35 and 50 years old in good health and CMV-seropositive.

This chain uses TRBV27 with TRBJ1-2; 9 nucleotides line up with TRBD1. Trimming removed 4 bases from V and 4 bases from J; junction bases left unmatched: 10. CDR1 is MNHEY, CDR2 SMNVEV, per germline (reference sequence). The CDR3 runs to 16 residues. The CDR3 DNA follows: TGTGCCAGCAGTTCCATCCGTACAGGGGGCGGCTATGGCTACACCTTC. It encodes CASSSIRTGGGYGYTF.

The chain recombines TRBV5-1 with TRBJ2-1; D perhaps matches TRBD2 (5 bases). CDR3 length equals 14 residues. Trimming removed 4 bases from V and 1 base from J, with 9 bases in between. Germline V gene sequence: CDR1 SGHRS, CDR2 YFSETQ. CDR3 DNA sequence: TGCGCCAGCAGCGAGACGGGGTCCTACAATGAGCAGTTCTTC. It yields the protein CASSETGSYNEQFF.

The gene calls are TRBV29-1 and TRBJ1-3; TRBD1 matches at 9 bases. The CDR3 consists of 15 residues. V trimming: 7 bases; J trimming: 2 bases; junction bases outside the gene matches: 9. The germline gives CDR1 SQVTM, CDR2 ANQGSEA. CDR3 nucleotides: TGCAGCGGGTTGATGACAGGGGGGCCTGGAAACACCATATATTTT. Translation gives CSGLMTGGPGNTIYF.

This chain joins TRBV18 and TRBJ2-1; D gene unclear. CDR1 and CDR2 from the germline V gene are KGHSH and LQKENI. Trimming removed 3 bases from V and 5 bases from J, with 8 bases in between. The CDR3 consists of 13 residues. The CDR3 loop is CASSPVSDNEQFF. CDR3 DNA: TGTGCCAGCTCACCGGTGTCAGACAATGAGCAGTTCTTC.